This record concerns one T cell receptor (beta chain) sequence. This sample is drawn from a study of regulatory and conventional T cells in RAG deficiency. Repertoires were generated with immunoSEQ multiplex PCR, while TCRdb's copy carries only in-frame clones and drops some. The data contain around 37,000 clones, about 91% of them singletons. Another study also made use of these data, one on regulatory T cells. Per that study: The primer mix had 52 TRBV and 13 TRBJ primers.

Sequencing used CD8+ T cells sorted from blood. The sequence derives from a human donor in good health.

CDR3 sequence reads: CAWTGGATGELFF. CDR3 DNA sequence: TGTGCCTGGACTGGGGGCGCGACCGGGGAGCTGTTTTTT. This chain connects TRBV30 to TRBJ2-2; weak D call: TRBD1 (6 bases). This CDR3 has 13 amino acids. The V end lost 4 bases, the J end lost 5 bases, and 11 bases lay between the germline ends. The germline V gene encodes CDR1 GTSNPN and CDR2 SVGIG (reference sequence).